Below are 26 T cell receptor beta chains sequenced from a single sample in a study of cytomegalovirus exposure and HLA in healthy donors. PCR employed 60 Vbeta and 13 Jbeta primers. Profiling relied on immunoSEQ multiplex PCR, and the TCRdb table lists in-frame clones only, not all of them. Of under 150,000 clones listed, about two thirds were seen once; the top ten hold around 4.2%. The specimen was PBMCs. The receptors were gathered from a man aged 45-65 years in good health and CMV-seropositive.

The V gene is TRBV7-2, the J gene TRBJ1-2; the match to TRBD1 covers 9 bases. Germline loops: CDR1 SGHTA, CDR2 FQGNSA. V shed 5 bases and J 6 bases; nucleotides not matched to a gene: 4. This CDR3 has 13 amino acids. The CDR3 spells CASSARDRDGYTF. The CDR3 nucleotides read TGTGCCAGCAGCGCCCGGGACAGGGATGGCTACACCTTC.

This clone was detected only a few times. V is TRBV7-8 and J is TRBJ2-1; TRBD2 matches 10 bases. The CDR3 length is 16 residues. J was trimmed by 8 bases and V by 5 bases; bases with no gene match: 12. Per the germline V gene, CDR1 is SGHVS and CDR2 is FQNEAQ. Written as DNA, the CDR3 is TGTGCCAGCAGCCCACCCGGACTAGCGGATAGGGATGAGCAGTTCTTC. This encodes CASSPPGLADRDEQFF.

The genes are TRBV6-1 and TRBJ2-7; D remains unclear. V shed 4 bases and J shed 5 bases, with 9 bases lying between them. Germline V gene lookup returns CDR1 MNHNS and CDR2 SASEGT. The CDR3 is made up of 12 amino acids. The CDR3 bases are TGTGCCAGCAGTGCGACACCCCACGAGCAGTACTTC. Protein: CASSATPHEQYF.

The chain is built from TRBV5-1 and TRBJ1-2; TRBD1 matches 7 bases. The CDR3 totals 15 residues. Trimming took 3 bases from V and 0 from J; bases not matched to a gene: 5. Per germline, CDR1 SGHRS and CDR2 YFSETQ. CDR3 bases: TGCGCCAGCAGCTATGACAGGGCCCCTAACTATGGCTACACCTTC. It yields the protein CASSYDRAPNYGYTF.

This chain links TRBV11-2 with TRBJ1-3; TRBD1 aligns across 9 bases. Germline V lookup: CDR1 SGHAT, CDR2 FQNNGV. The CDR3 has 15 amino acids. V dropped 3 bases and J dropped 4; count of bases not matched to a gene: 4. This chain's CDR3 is CASSLDRGSGNTIYF. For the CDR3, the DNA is TGTGCCAGCAGCTTGGACAGGGGTTCAGGAAACACCATATATTTT.

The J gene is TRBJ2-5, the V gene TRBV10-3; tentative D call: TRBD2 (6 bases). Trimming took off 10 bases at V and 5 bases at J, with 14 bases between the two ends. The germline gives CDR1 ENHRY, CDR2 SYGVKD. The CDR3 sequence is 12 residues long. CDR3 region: CATSLGGETQYF. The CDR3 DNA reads TGTGCCACCTCGCTTGGAGGGGAGACCCAGTACTTC.

CDR3 DNA sequence: TGCGCCAGCAGCCCGGACAAGATTAACACTGAAGCTTTCTTT. The encoded protein is CASSPDKINTEAFF. The gene calls are TRBV5-1 and TRBJ1-1; possible D gene TRBD1, 5 bases. CDR1 and CDR2 (germline): SGHRS, YFSETQ. The V gene lost 4 bases and the J gene lost 2 bases, with 12 bases spanning the gap. The CDR3 loop spans 14 amino acids.

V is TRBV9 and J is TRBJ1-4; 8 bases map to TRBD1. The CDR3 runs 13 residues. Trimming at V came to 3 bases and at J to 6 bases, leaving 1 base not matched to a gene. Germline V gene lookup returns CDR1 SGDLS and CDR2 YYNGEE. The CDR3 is CASSGGQDEKLFF. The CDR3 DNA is TGTGCCAGCAGCGGGGGACAGGATGAAAAACTGTTTTTT.

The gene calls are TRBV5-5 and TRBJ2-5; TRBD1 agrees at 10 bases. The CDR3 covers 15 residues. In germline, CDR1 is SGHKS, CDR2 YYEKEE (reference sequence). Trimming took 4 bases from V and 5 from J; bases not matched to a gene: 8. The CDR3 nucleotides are TGTGCCAGCAGCAGACAGGGGGCAAAGGGGGAGACCCAGTACTTC. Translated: CASSRQGAKGETQYF.

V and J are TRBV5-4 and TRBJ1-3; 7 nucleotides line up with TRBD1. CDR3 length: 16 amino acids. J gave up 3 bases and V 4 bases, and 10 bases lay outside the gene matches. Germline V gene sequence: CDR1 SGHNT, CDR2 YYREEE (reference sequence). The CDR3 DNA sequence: TGTGCCAGCAGCCTGGGACAGACTCGAAGTGGAAACACCATATATTTT. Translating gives CASSLGQTRSGNTIYF.

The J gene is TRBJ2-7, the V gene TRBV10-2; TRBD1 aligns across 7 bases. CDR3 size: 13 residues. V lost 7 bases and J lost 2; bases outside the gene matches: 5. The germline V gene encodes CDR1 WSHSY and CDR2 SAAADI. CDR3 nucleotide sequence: TGCGCCAGCATGGGGACAGCCACCTACGAGCAGTACTTC. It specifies CASMGTATYEQYF.

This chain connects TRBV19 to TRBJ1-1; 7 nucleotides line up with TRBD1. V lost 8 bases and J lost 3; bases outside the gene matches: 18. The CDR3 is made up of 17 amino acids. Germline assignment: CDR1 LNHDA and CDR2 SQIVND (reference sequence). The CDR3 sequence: CASDRKRTGAGDTEAFF. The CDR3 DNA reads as TGTGCCAGTGATCGGAAACGAACAGGGGCAGGGGACACTGAAGCTTTCTTT.

CDR3 DNA: TGTGCCAGCAGCTCAGCCCCGAAGCGACTAGCGGGTAATGAGCAGTTCTTC. It is translated as CASSSAPKRLAGNEQFF. This rearrangement joins TRBV7-2 to TRBJ2-1, with 10 bases that match TRBD2. The CDR3 loop spans 17 amino acids. V dropped 4 bases and J dropped 7; count of bases not matched to a gene: 13. CDR1 is SGHTA and CDR2 is FQGNSA in the germline V gene.

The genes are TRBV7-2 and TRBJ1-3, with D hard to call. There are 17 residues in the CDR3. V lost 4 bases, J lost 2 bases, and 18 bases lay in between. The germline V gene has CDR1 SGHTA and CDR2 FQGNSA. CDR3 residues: CASSSSGRNQTGNTIYF. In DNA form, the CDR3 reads TGTGCCAGCAGCTCGTCTGGGAGAAATCAAACTGGAAACACCATATATTTT.

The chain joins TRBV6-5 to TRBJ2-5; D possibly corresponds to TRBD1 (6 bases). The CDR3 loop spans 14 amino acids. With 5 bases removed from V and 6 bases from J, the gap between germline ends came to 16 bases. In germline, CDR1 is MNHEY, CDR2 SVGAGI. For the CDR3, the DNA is TGTGCCAGCAGTCCGGACAGAAGGCAAAAGACCCAGTACTTC. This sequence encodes CASSPDRRQKTQYF.

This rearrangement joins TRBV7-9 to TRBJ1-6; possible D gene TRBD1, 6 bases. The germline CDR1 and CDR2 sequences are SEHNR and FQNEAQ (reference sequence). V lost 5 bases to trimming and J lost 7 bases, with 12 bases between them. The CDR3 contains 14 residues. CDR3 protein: CASSPGAVNSPLHF. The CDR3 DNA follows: TGTGCCAGCAGCCCAGGGGCAGTCAATTCACCCCTCCACTTT. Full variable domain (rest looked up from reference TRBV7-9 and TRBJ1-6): DTGVSQNPRHKITKRGQNVTFRCDPISEHNRLYWYRQTLGQGPEFLTYFQNEAQLEKSRLLSDRFSAERPKGSFSTLEIQRTEQGDSAMYLCASSPGAVNSPLHFGNGTRLTVT.

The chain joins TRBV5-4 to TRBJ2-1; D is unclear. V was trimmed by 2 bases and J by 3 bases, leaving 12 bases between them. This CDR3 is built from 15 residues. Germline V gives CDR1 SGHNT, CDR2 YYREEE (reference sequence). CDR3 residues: CASSFSGAHYNEQFF. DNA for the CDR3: TGTGCCAGCAGCTTTTCCGGAGCACACTACAATGAGCAGTTCTTC.

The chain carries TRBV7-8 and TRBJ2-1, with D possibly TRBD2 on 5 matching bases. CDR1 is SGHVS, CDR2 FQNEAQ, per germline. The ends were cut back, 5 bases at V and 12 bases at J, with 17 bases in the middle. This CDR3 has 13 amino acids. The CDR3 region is CASSRTALAPQFF. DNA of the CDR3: TGTGCCAGCAGCCGAACGGCGCTAGCACCGCAGTTCTTC.

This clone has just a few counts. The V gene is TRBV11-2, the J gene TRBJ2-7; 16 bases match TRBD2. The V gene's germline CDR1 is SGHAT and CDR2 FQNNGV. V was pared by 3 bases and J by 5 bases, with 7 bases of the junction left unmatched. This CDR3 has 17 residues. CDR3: CASSFTGTSGGANEQYF. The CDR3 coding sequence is TGTGCCAGCAGCTTTACCGGGACTAGCGGGGGGGCCAACGAGCAGTACTTC.

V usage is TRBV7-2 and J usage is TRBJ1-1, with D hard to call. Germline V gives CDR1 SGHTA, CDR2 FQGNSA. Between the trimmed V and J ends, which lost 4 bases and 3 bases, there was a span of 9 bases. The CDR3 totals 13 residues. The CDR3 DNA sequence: TGTGCCAGCAGCTCCTCGGGGTACACTGAAGCTTTCTTT. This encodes CASSSSGYTEAFF.

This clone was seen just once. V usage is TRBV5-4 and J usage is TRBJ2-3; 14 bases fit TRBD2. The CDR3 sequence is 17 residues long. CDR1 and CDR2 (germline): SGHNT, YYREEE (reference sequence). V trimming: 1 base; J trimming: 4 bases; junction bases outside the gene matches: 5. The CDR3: CASSLKTSGGASDTQYF. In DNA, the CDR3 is TGTGCCAGCAGCTTGAAGACTAGCGGGGGGGCGTCAGATACGCAGTATTTT.

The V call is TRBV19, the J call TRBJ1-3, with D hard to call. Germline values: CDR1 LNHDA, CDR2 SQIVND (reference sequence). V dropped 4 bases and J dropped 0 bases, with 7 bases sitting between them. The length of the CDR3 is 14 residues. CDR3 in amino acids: CASSNLISGNTIYF. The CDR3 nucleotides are TGTGCCAGTAGTAATCTTATCTCTGGAAACACCATATATTTT.

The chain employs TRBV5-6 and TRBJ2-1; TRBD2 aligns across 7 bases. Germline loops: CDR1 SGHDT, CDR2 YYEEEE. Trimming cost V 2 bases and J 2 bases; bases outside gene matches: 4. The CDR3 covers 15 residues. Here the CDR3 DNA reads TGTGCCAGCAGCTTACGGGCGGGAGCCTACAATGAGCAGTTCTTC. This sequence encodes CASSLRAGAYNEQFF.

CDR3 sequence: CASSTGIRTSAYEQFF. CDR3 bases: TGTGCCAGCAGCACCGGGATCCGCACTTCCGCTTATGAGCAGTTCTTC. The rearrangement joins TRBV28 to TRBJ2-1, with a tentative D call TRBD2 (5 bases). The CDR3 covers 16 residues. CDR1 and CDR2 (germline): MDHEN, SYDVKM. The V gene lost 6 bases and the J gene lost 8 bases, with 23 bases spanning the gap.

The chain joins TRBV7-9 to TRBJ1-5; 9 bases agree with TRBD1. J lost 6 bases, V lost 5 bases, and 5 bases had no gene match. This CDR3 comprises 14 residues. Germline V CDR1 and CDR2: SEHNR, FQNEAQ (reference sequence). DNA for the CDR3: TGTGCCAGCAGCAGCGACAGGGGGAGTCAGCCCCAGCATTTT. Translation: CASSSDRGSQPQHF.

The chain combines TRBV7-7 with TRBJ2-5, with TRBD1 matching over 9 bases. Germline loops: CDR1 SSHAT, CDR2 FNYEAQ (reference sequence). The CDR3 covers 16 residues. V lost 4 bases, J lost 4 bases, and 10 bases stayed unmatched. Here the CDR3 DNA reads TGTGCCAGCAGCTCAACAGGGGGCGGTCCGGCAGAGACCCAGTACTTC. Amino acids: CASSSTGGGPAETQYF.